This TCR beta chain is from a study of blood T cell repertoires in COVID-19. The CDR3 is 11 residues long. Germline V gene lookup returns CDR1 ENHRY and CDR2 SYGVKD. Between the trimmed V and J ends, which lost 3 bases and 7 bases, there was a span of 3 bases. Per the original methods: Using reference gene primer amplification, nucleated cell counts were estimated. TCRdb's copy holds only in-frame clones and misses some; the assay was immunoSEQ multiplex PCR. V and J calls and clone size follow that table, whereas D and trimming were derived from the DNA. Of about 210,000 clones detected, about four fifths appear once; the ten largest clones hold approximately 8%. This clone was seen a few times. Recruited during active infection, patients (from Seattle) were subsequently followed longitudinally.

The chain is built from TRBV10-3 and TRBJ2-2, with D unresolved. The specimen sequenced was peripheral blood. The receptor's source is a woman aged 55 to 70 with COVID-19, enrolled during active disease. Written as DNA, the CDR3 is TGTGCCATCAGTGAACTCGGGGAGCTGTTTTTT. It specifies CAISELGELFF.